These T cell receptor beta chains were read from a single sample in a study of CD8 T cells in ankylosing spondylitis. Each CDR3 protein gets one entry after TCRdb re-called the 5' RACE reads with MiXCR. This table holds 670,000 or so distinct CDR3 sequences, roughly 19% found once. Sequenced sample: blood, either unsorted or a sorted T cell fraction (not recorded which). These TCRs come from a male donor with ankylosing spondylitis. CDR3s include the opening cysteine and the closing phenylalanine or tryptophan. The D gene is left open where the match is weak. The size entry is marked missing in some rows and otherwise reads once, few, many or a size class.

d_call	v_call	clone_size	j_call	cdr3_aa	cdr3_nt
.	TRBV13	.	TRBJ2-3	CASSLLAPAPSTDTQYF	TGTGCCAGCAGCTTACTTGCGCCAGCCCCTAGCACAGATACGCAGTATTTT
.	TRBV6-2/TRBV6-3	few	TRBJ1-5	CASSYLGAGNQPQHF	TGTGCCAGCAGTTATTTAGGGGCAGGCAATCAGCCCCAGCATTTT
.	TRBV4-1	few	TRBJ2-5	CASSPIAGSRETQYF	TGCGCCAGCAGCCCCATAGCAGGGTCCCGGGAGACCCAGTACTTC
TRBD1	TRBV6-1	few	TRBJ1-1	CASNRHWGDRGFVTEAFF	TGTGCCAGCAATCGACATTGGGGGGACAGGGGGTTCGTCACTGAAGCTTTCTTT
.	TRBV5-1	.	TRBJ1-1	CASSFGRSDSEAFF	TGCGCCAGCAGCTTTGGTAGGAGTGACTCTGAAGCTTTCTTT
TRBD2	TRBV3-1	.	TRBJ2-5	CASSQEGREDGSRETQYF	TGTGCCAGCAGCCAAGAGGGACGGGAGGACGGTAGCAGGGAGACCCAGTACTTC
TRBD1	TRBV5-1	many	TRBJ2-7	CASSPGQGMSEQYF	TGCGCCAGCAGCCCGGGACAGGGGATGTCCGAGCAGTACTTC
.	TRBV12-3/TRBV12-4	many	TRBJ2-7	CASTNRLAGSYEQYF	TGTGCCAGCACCAACCGGCTGGCGGGATCCTACGAGCAGTACTTC
TRBD2	TRBV9	.	TRBJ2-1	CASSVISGTYNEQFF	TGTGCCAGCAGCGTAATAAGCGGGACCTACAATGAGCAGTTCTTC
.	TRBV5-1	.	TRBJ2-3	CASSLGSSDLTDTQYF	TGCGCCAGCAGCTTGGGGTCTAGCGATCTCACAGATACGCAGTATTTT